The 7 T cell receptor beta chains below come from one sample, sequenced in a study of blood T cell repertoires in COVID-19. Clones were read by immunoSEQ multiplex PCR, and TCRdb kept only the in-frame ones, dropping some. The sample records approximately 250,000 clones, around 89% being singletons. Material for sequencing was PBMCs or T cells enriched from blood (not recorded which). The receptors here all came from a woman aged 40 to 55 with acute COVID-19.

The V call is TRBV7-2, the J call TRBJ2-2; 7 positions match TRBD1. The junction had 3 bases not matched to a gene; V was cut back by 1 base and J by 7 bases. This CDR3 has 14 residues. The V gene's germline CDR1 is SGHTA and CDR2 FQGNSA. CDR3 protein: CASSLVRGSGELFF. In DNA form, the CDR3 reads TGTGCCAGCAGCTTAGTCAGGGGGAGCGGGGAGCTGTTTTTT.

CDR3 DNA sequence: TGCGCCAGCAGCCAATCGCTGGGCCAACTCCCTCCGCAGTATTTT. Amino acid sequence: CASSQSLGQLPPQYF. This chain connects TRBV4-3 to TRBJ2-3; the D is unclear. Germline V gene sequence: CDR1 LGHNA, CDR2 YSLEER. V lost 2 bases and J 10 bases, leaving 19 bases between the germline ends. The CDR3 is 15 amino acids.

The V and J genes are TRBV3-1 (or the pseudogene TRBV3-2) and TRBJ1-2; a possible D gene is TRBD1 (6 bases). Looked up from germline, CDR1 is LGHDT and CDR2 is YNNKEL (reference sequence). The CDR3 is made up of 14 amino acids. The V end lost 1 base, the J end lost 5 bases, and 11 bases lay between the germline ends. The CDR3 loop is CASSQVSGEYGYTF. CDR3 DNA sequence: TGTGCCAGCAGCCAAGTTTCAGGGGAATATGGCTACACCTTC.

CDR3 in amino acids: CASSSSPQGATEAFF. The CDR3 DNA follows: TGCGCCAGCAGCTCCTCGCCACAGGGGGCGACTGAAGCTTTCTTT. This chain connects TRBV5-1 to TRBJ1-1, with 9 nucleotides matching TRBD1. V trimming: 3 bases; J trimming: 5 bases; junction bases outside the gene matches: 8. The CDR3 spans 15 residues. CDR1 SGHRS and CDR2 YFSETQ come from the germline V gene.

In regard to this clone: Sequence at one end of the junction differs from germline and may be a read error. The chain joins TRBV12-3 or TRBV12-4 to TRBJ2-5, with a tentative D call TRBD1 (6 bases). The CDR3 is made up of 13 amino acids. The CDR3 DNA follows: TGTGCCAGCGGTTTCGTCAGGGGTGAGACCCAGTACTTC. Translating gives CASGFVRGETQYF.

This clone was seen only a few times. V and J are TRBV19 and TRBJ1-5; D is unresolved. Trimming cost V 6 bases and J 4 bases, with 7 bases left between them. CDR1 and CDR2 (germline): LNHDA, SQIVND (reference sequence). The CDR3 totals 12 residues. The CDR3 loop reads CASRNGNQPQHF. The CDR3 DNA follows: TGTGCCAGTAGAAACGGGAATCAGCCCCAGCATTTT.

V is TRBV4-3 and J is TRBJ2-3; weak D call: TRBD2 (6 bases). V lost 4 bases and J 5 bases, leaving 13 bases between the germline ends. The CDR3 consists of 14 residues. Germline CDR1 is LGHNA and CDR2 is YSLEER. In DNA form, the CDR3 reads TGCGCCAGCAGCCCCGCGGCGCGGGGAGATACGCAGTATTTT. Translating it yields CASSPAARGDTQYF.